This TCR beta chain was recorded in a study of blood T cell repertoires in COVID-19. Study-level information: COVID-19 samples collected from the United States, Italy and Spain covered acute and convalescent phases. T cells, B-cell-depleted T cells, or PBMCs supplied cDNA or gDNA.

V dropped 4 bases and J dropped 4; count of bases not matched to a gene: 6. This CDR3 spans 15 amino acids. From germline, CDR1 is SGHDT and CDR2 YYEEEE. Original methodology: Reference gene primer amplification in the assay estimated nucleated cell counts. Produced via immunoSEQ multiplex PCR; TCRdb's table is partial and in-frame only. V, J and clone size derive from that table, while D and trimming were established from the DNA sequence. The sample has about 300,000 clones; 85% to 90% are singletons. Followed longitudinally, the Seattle patients had been enrolled during active infection. This chain connects TRBV5-6 to TRBJ1-2; 11 bases fit TRBD1. The receptor's source is a woman in her twenties or thirties with COVID-19, enrolled during active disease. Sample: peripheral blood. CDR3 DNA sequence: TGTGCCAGCAGCCGGGGACAGGGGGATCTCTATGGCTACACCTTC. The encoded protein is CASSRGQGDLYGYTF.